The TCR beta chain described here comes from a study of blood T cell repertoires in COVID-19. In the study overall: Collection of acute and convalescent COVID-19 samples took place in the United States, Italy and Spain.

TCRdb's table, derived via immunoSEQ multiplex PCR, lists solely in-frame clones and lacks some. The top ten clones hold approximately 2.4% of a sample with roughly 250,000 clones, approximately 91% of them seen once. V dropped 8 bases and J dropped 4 bases, with 17 bases sitting between them. Germline V CDR1 and CDR2: MNHNY, SVGAGI (reference sequence). The CDR3 runs 14 residues. Participant age was roughly 18 to 95 years, and participants resided in 25 or so US areas. Participant-given clinical history determined each cohort assignment. Material for sequencing was PBMCs or T cells enriched from blood (not recorded which). The chain combines TRBV6-6 with TRBJ1-1, with D perhaps matching TRBD1 (6 bases). This receptor was taken from a woman aged 40 to 50 with acute COVID-19. CDR3 in amino acids: CASDHGGASTEAFF. CDR3 DNA: TGTGCCAGCGACCATGGGGGCGCGAGCACTGAAGCTTTCTTT.